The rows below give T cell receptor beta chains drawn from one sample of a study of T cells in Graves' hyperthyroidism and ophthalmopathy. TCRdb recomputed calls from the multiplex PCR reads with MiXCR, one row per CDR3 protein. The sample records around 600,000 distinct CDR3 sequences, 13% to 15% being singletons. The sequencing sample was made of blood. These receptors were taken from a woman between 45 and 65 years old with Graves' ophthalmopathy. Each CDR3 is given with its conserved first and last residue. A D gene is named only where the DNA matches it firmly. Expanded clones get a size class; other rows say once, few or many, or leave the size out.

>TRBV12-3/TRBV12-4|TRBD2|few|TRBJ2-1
CASSRGTSGPYNEQLF
TGTGCCAGCAGTCGCGGGACTAGCGGACCCTACAATGAGCAGCTCTTC
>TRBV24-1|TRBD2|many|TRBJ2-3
CATSDSASGRITDTQYF
TGTGCCACCAGTGATTCTGCGAGCGGGAGAATCACAGATACGCAGTATTTT
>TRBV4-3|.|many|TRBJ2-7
CASSPTVSSVYEQYF
TGCGCCAGCAGCCCCACGGTCAGCAGTGTCTACGAGCAGTACTTC
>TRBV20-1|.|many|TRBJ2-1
CSARDEYEQFF
TGCAGTGCTAGAGATGAGTACGAGCAGTTCTTC
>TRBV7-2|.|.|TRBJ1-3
CASSRPGVGNTIYF
TGTGCCAGCAGCCGACCAGGGGTTGGAAACACCATATATTTT
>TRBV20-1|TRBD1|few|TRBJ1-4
CSARDYRGTGNEKLFF
TGCAGTGCTAGAGACTATCGGGGGACAGGGAATGAAAAACTGTTTTTT
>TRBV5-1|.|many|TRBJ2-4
CASSLGVAKNIQYF
TGCGCCAGCAGCTTGGGAGTAGCCAAAAACATTCAGTACTTC
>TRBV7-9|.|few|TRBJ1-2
CASSRGQGFFGYTF
TGTGCCAGCAGCCGGGGGCAGGGGTTCTTTGGCTACACCTTC
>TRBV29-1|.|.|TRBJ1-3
CSVASSGNTIYF
TGCAGCGTGGCGAGCTCTGGAAACACCATATATTTT
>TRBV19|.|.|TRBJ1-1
CASSIQELSSTEAFF
TGTGCCAGTAGTATCCAAGAACTTTCAAGCACTGAAGCTTTCTTT
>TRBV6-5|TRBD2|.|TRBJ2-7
CASSYILAGVYEQYF
TGTGCCAGCAGTTACATTCTAGCGGGAGTCTACGAGCAGTACTTC
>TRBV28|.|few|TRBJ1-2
CASRSTATYGCTF
TGTGCCAGCAGATCGACAGCTACCTATGGCTGCACCTTC
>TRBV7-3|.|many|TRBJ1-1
CASSLVGAGNTEAFF
TGTGCCAGCAGCTTAGTGGGGGCGGGGAACACTGAAGCTTTCTTT
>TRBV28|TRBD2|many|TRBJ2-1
CASSFLAGFSEQFF
TGTGCCAGCAGTTTTCTAGCGGGATTTAGTGAGCAGTTCTTC
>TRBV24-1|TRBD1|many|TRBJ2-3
CATSPGQGTDTQYF
TGTGCCACCAGTCCGGGACAGGGCACAGATACGCAGTATTTT
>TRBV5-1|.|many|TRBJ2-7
CASSTSGTNYEQYF
TGCGCCAGCAGCACATCCGGGACGAACTACGAGCAGTACTTC
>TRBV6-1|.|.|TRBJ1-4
CASSDYFATNEKLFF
TGTGCCAGCAGTGACTACTTCGCAACTAATGAAAAACTGTTTTTT
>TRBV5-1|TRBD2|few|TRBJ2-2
CASKLAGITGELFF
TGCGCCAGCAAGCTAGCGGGGATCACCGGGGAGCTGTTTTTT
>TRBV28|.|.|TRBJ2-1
CASTQGWGSNDEQFF
TGTGCCAGCACCCAAGGATGGGGGTCAAACGATGAGCAGTTCTTC
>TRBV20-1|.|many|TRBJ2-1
CSASVHTSYNEQFF
TGCAGTGCTAGTGTACATACCTCCTACAATGAGCAGTTCTTC
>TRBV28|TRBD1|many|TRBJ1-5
CASSRTGRSNQPQHF
TGTGCCAGCAGTCGGACAGGGCGTAGCAATCAGCCCCAGCATTTT
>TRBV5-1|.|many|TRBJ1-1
CASSLHPGTEAFF
TGCGCCAGCAGCTTGCACCCTGGGACTGAAGCTTTCTTT
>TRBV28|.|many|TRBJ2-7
CASYKGLTPYEQYF
TGTGCCAGCTATAAGGGATTGACTCCCTACGAGCAGTACTTC
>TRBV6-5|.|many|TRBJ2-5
CASSYSGAQETQYF
TGTGCCAGCAGTTACTCGGGGGCACAAGAGACCCAGTACTTC
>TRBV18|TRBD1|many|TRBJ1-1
CASSPYQGAMNTEAFF
TGTGCCAGCTCACCATATCAGGGGGCGATGAACACTGAAGCTTTCTTT
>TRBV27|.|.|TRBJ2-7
CASSWNGLDSYEQYF
TGTGCCAGCAGTTGGAATGGGCTCGACTCCTACGAGCAGTACTTC
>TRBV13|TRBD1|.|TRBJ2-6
CASSLGRNRGAKPNSGANVLTF
TGTGCCAGCAGTCTTGGGCGGAACAGGGGTGCAAAGCCAAACTCTGGGGCCAACGTCCTGACTTTC
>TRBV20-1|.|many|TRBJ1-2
CSAMRDIRGYGYTF
TGCAGTGCCATGAGGGACATCCGAGGCTATGGCTACACCTTC
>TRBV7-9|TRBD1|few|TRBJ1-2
CASSYFRDRDTGYTF
TGTGCCAGCAGCTATTTCCGGGACAGGGATACTGGCTACACCTTC
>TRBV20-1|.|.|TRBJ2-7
CSARDWDQTVSEQYF
TGCAGTGCTAGAGACTGGGACCAGACCGTCAGCGAGCAGTACTTC
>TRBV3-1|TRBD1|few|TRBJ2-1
CASSQDGAGGGEQFF
TGTGCCAGCAGCCAAGATGGGGCAGGGGGCGGTGAGCAGTTCTTC
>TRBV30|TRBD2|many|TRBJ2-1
CAWSSGAGVASNEQFF
TGTGCCTGGAGTTCAGGAGCGGGAGTCGCATCAAATGAGCAGTTCTTC
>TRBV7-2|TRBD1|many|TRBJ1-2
CASSPGQGGYGYTF
TGTGCCAGCAGCCCCGGACAGGGTGGCTATGGCTACACCTTC
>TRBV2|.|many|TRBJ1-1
CASDDPRDTEAFF
TGTGCCAGTGACGACCCGAGGGACACTGAAGCTTTCTTT
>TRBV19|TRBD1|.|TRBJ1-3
CASFEPGQGENTIYF
TGTGCCAGTTTCGAACCGGGACAGGGTGAAAACACCATATATTTT
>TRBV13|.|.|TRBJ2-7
CASSFRETREQYF
TGTGCCAGCAGCTTTCGGGAGACCAGGGAGCAGTACTTC
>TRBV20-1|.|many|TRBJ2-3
CSALVSTDTQYF
TGCAGTGCTCTGGTTAGCACAGATACGCAGTATTTT
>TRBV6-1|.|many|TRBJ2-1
CASSYGSVGRKQFF
TGTGCCAGCAGTTACGGATCCGTCGGTCGGAAGCAGTTCTTC
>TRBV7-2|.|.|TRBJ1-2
CASSLGARNYGYTF
TGTGCCAGCAGCTTAGGAGCCAGGAACTATGGCTACACCTTC
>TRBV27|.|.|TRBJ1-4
CASSLSWQRNEKLFF
TGTGCCAGCAGTTTAAGTTGGCAGCGGAATGAAAAACTGTTTTTT
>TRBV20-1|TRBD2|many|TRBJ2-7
CSARESSGSSGYEQYF
TGCAGTGCTAGAGAGTCTAGCGGGAGCAGCGGGTACGAGCAGTACTTC
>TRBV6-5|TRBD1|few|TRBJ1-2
CASSSPPGQGYGYTF
TGTGCCAGCAGTTCCCCTCCGGGACAGGGGTATGGCTACACCTTC
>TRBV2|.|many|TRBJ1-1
CASPTLGWGPTEAFF
TGTGCCAGCCCTACCCTGGGGTGGGGACCCACTGAAGCTTTCTTT
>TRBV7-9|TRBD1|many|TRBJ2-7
CASSPSGTGSSYEQYF
TGTGCCAGCAGCCCCTCAGGGACAGGATCATCCTACGAGCAGTACTTC
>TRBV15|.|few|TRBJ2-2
CATLRSRDTGELFF
TGTGCCACCCTGCGTAGCCGGGACACCGGGGAGCTGTTTTTT
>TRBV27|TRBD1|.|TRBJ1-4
CASSPTGGFEKLFF
TGTGCCAGCAGTCCTACAGGGGGCTTTGAAAAACTGTTTTTT
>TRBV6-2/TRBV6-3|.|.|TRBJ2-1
CASSYAPTLLYYNEQFF
TGTGCCAGCAGCTACGCCCCAACCCTCCTATACTACAATGAGCAGTTCTTC
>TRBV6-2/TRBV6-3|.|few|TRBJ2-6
CASSYASSGANVLTF
TGTGCCAGCAGTTACGCCAGCTCTGGGGCCAACGTCCTGACTTTC
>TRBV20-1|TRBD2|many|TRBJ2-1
CSARSPLRGSRSEQFF
TGCAGTGCTAGGAGTCCCCTTCGCGGGAGTCGGAGTGAGCAGTTCTTC
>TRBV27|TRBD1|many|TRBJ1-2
CATISDRGHGYTF
TGTGCCACCATTTCGGACAGGGGCCATGGCTACACCTTC
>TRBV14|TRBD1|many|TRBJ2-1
CASSQIPAGGHEQFF
TGTGCCAGCAGCCAAATCCCGGCAGGGGGCCATGAGCAGTTCTTC
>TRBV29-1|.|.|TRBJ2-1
CSVRINEQFF
TGCAGCGTCCGGATCAATGAGCAGTTCTTC
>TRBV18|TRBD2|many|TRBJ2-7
CASSPRTSGSSEQYF
TGTGCCAGCTCACCACGGACTAGCGGGAGTTCCGAGCAGTACTTC
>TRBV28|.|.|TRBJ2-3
CANRGTSDADTQYF
TGTGCCAACAGAGGGACCTCAGACGCAGATACGCAGTATTTT
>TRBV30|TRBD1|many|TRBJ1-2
CAWSTGTGVRRTF
TGTGCCTGGAGTACCGGGACAGGGGTTCGGAGAACCTTC
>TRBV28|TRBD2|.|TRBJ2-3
CASSLTPPGLAGGLTDTQYF
TGTGCCAGCAGTTTAACCCCGCCGGGACTAGCGGGAGGCCTCACAGATACGCAGTATTTT
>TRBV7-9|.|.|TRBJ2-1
CASSLDLEGRFF
TGTGCCAGCAGCTTAGATTTGGAAGGAAGGTTCTTC
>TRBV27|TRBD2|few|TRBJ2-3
CASSYASGASTDTQYF
TGTGCCAGCAGTTATGCTAGCGGGGCAAGCACAGATACGCAGTATTTT
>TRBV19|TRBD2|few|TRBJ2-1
CASSTVGSGSVNEQFF
TGTGCCAGTAGTACCGTCGGTAGCGGGAGTGTCAATGAGCAGTTCTTC
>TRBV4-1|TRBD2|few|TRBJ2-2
CASSRGLAGTTGELFF
TGCGCCAGCAGCCGCGGACTAGCGGGAACGACCGGGGAGCTGTTTTTT